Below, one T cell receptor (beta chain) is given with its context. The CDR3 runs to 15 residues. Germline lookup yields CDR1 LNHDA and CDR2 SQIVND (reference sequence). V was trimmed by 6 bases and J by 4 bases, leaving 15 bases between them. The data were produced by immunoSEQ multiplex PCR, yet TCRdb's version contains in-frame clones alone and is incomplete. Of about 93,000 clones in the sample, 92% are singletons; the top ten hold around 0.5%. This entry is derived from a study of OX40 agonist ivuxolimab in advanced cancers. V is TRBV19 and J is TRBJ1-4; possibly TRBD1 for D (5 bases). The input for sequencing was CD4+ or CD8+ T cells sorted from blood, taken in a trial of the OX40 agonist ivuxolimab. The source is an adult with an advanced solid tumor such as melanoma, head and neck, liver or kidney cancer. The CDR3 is CASSIGGPLNEKLFF. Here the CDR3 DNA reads TGTGCCAGTAGCATCGGGGGTCCGCTTAATGAAAAACTGTTTTTT. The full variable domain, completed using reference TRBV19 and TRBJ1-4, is DGGITQSPKYLFRKEGQNVTLSCEQNLNHDAMYWYRQDPGQGLRLIYYSQIVNDFQKGDIAEGYSVSREKKESFPLTVTSAQKNPTAFYLCASSIGGPLNEKLFFGSGTQLSVL.